These T cell receptor beta chains were read from a single sample in a study of Ad26.COV2.S vaccination and SARS-CoV-2 variants. Assay: immunoSEQ multiplex PCR; the TCRdb copy retains only in-frame clones and omits some. This sample carries approximately 500,000 clones, roughly 87% of them seen once, and the ten largest clones take roughly 13%. Source: peripheral blood, taken in a trial of Ad26.COV2.S vaccine versus placebo. These receptors were collected from a person between 18 and 59 years old who received the Ad26.COV2.S COVID-19 vaccine or a placebo. Each CDR3 is given with its conserved first and last residue. Each record gives: V gene, D gene, clone size, J gene, CDR3 DNA, CDR3 protein. The D gene is left open where the match is weak. Not every row has a clone size; where given, it reads once, few, many or a size class.

>TRBV19|-|-|TRBJ2-7
TGTGCCAGTATTGACGGCTCCCCTCGCGAGCAGTACTTC
CASIDGSPREQYF
>TRBV5-1|TRBD1|once|TRBJ1-2
TGCGCCAGCAGCTTGGAAGGGGGCCAGTATGGCTACACCTTC
CASSLEGGQYGYTF
>TRBV11-3|TRBD2|-|TRBJ2-1
TGTGCCAGCAGTCCCCTCCCCGGGACTAGCGGGAACTTGGATGAGCAGTTCTTC
CASSPLPGTSGNLDEQFF
>TRBV7-2|TRBD1|-|TRBJ2-7
TGTGCCAGCAAGGAAACAGGGGGCTTCTACGAGCAGTACTTC
CASKETGGFYEQYF
>TRBV19|-|-|TRBJ1-2
TGTGCCAGTACCACCCCGGGAAGTTTGGATGGCTACACCTTC
CASTTPGSLDGYTF
>TRBV9|-|-|TRBJ1-6
TGTGCCAGCAGCGTAGATTCAGGGCCCTATAATTCACCCCTCCACTTT
CASSVDSGPYNSPLHF
>TRBV12-3/TRBV12-4|-|-|TRBJ2-2
TGTGCCAGCAGTTTAATGATCACCGGGGAGCTGTTTTTT
CASSLMITGELFF
>TRBV9|TRBD1|-|TRBJ2-7
TGTGCCAGCAGCGTAGGGGGGACAGACTACGAGCAGTACTTC
CASSVGGTDYEQYF
>TRBV2|-|-|TRBJ1-2
TGTGCCAGCAGCCGGGACTCTAACTATGGCTACACCTTC
CASSRDSNYGYTF
>TRBV5-1|TRBD2|-|TRBJ2-7
TGCGCCAGCAGCACACAGGCCGGGACTAGCGGCTCCTACGAGCAGTACTTC
CASSTQAGTSGSYEQYF
>TRBV11-2|-|-|TRBJ1-2
TGTGCCAGCAGCTCTATCTTCAGGGCCGGAGATGGCTACACCTTC
CASSSIFRAGDGYTF
>TRBV7-2|-|once|TRBJ2-1
TGTGCCAGCAGCTCAGAATTTCCCTCCTACAATGAGCAGTTCTTC
CASSSEFPSYNEQFF
>TRBV12-3/TRBV12-4|-|-|TRBJ1-2
TGTGCCATCACGCTAGGCGGGGGCTACACCTTC
CAITLGGGYTF
>TRBV5-1|-|-|TRBJ2-5
TGCGCCAGCAGCCTGGGCGGCCGTCCTCAAGAGACCCAGTACTTC
CASSLGGRPQETQYF
>TRBV19|TRBD1|few|TRBJ1-1
TGTGCCAGTAGTACCTCCGGGACAGGGTTGGTATCGGGCACTGAAGCTTTCTTT
CASSTSGTGLVSGTEAFF
>TRBV3-1/TRBV3-2|-|-|TRBJ2-7
TGTGCCAGCAGCCAAACGACTTACGAGCAGTACTTC
CASSQTTYEQYF
>TRBV9|-|-|TRBJ2-2
TGTGCCAGCAGCGGGAGACTCGACACCGGGGAGCTGTTTTTT
CASSGRLDTGELFF
>TRBV5-4|TRBD1|-|TRBJ2-7
TGTGCCAGCAGCCACCACCCGACAGGGCTCTTGTACGAGCAGTACTTC
CASSHHPTGLLYEQYF
>TRBV2|TRBD2|-|TRBJ2-5
TGTGCCAGCAGCCGGACGGGACTACCCCGGGAGACCCAGTACTTC
CASSRTGLPRETQYF
>TRBV5-1|-|-|TRBJ2-3
TGCGCCAGCAGCTCCTACACAGATACGCAGTATTTT
CASSSYTDTQYF
>TRBV7-3|TRBD1|-|TRBJ2-2
TGTGCCAGCAGCTTATATGGGACAGTGAACACCGGGGAGCTGTTTTTT
CASSLYGTVNTGELFF
>TRBV11-2|-|-|TRBJ2-1
TGTGCCAGCAGCTTCGGGGGTTACAATGAGCAGTTCTTC
CASSFGGYNEQFF